Following are 29 T cell receptor beta chains from one sample sequenced in a study of PD-L1 blockade in urothelial cancer. The data were produced by immunoSEQ multiplex PCR, yet TCRdb's version contains in-frame clones alone and is incomplete. The repertoire holds 90,000 to 120,000 clones, with around 85% as singletons. Sequenced material: PBMCs, taken around atezolizumab (anti-PD-L1) treatment. The receptors stem from a man aged 45-60 years with urothelial cancer.

This chain connects TRBV5-1 to TRBJ2-3; 10 positions match TRBD2. The CDR3 totals 15 residues. V shed 0 bases, J shed 5 bases, and the junction held 3 bases outside the gene matches. The V gene's germline CDR1 is SGHRS and CDR2 YFSETQ. This CDR3 is CASSLAPSGRDTQYF. DNA of the CDR3: TGCGCCAGCAGCTTGGCACCTAGCGGGAGAGATACGCAGTATTTT. The variable domain in full, completed from reference TRBV5-1 and TRBJ2-3, reads KAGVTQTPRYLIKTRGQQVTLSCSPISGHRSVSWYQQTPGQGLQFLFEYFSETQRNKGNFPGRFSGRQFSNSRSEMNVSTLELGDSALYLCASSLAPSGRDTQYFGPGTRLTVL.

The V gene is TRBV7-3, the J gene TRBJ1-3; TRBD1 aligns across 7 bases. Germline assignment: CDR1 SGHTA and CDR2 FQGTGA. J lost 2 bases, V lost 5 bases, and 6 bases had no gene match. This CDR3 comprises 15 residues. CDR3 sequence reads: CASSPTTGAGNTIYF. CDR3 DNA sequence: TGTGCCAGCAGCCCGACTACAGGGGCTGGAAACACCATATATTTT. Full variable domain (remainder filled in from reference TRBV7-3 and TRBJ1-3): GAGVSQTPSNKVTEKGKYVELRCDPISGHTALYWYRQSLGQGPEFLIYFQGTGAADDSGLPNDRFFAVRPEGSVSTLKIQRTERGDSAVYLCASSPTTGAGNTIYFGEGSWLTVV.

The chain recombines TRBV27 with TRBJ1-1; perhaps TRBD1 as D (6 bases). Germline V gene lookup returns CDR1 MNHEY and CDR2 SMNVEV (reference sequence). V was cut by 6 bases and J by 0 bases, with 11 bases left in between. The CDR3 has 14 residues. CDR3 sequence reads: CASRWTAMNTEAFF. The CDR3 coding sequence is TGTGCCAGCAGATGGACAGCCATGAACACTGAAGCTTTCTTT.

This chain links TRBV6-1 with TRBJ2-1; the D gene is possibly TRBD2 (5 bases). CDR1 is MNHNS and CDR2 is SASEGT in the germline V gene. Deletions cut 6 bases from V and 1 base from J, with 13 bases between. The CDR3 runs 15 residues. In nucleotides, the CDR3 is TGTGCCAGCAGCCTACCTCCGGGATCCTACAATGAGCAGTTCTTC. It codes for CASSLPPGSYNEQFF.

V and J are TRBV6-1 and TRBJ2-3, with 9 positions matching TRBD2. The CDR3 spans 18 residues. CDR1 MNHNS and CDR2 SASEGT come from the germline V gene. The V and J ends lost 0 bases and 6 bases, in that order; junction bases with no gene match: 13. The CDR3 spells CASSEAWGKAGGGDTQYF. The CDR3 DNA sequence: TGTGCCAGCAGTGAAGCGTGGGGTAAAGCGGGAGGAGGGGATACGCAGTATTTT.

This clone was seen a single time. This chain joins TRBV19 and TRBJ2-5; perhaps TRBD1 as D (5 bases). This CDR3 has 11 residues. Germline V gives CDR1 LNHDA, CDR2 SQIVND (reference sequence). The V end was cut by 4 bases, the J end by 7 bases, with 7 bases between. The CDR3 reads CASSTQGTQYF. The CDR3 DNA follows: TGTGCCAGTAGTACCCAGGGGACCCAGTACTTC.

The chain uses TRBV5-1 and TRBJ1-1; D ambiguous. The germline V gene encodes CDR1 SGHRS and CDR2 YFSETQ. V was clipped by 0 bases and J by 1 base, with 4 bases between them. CDR3 length equals 13 residues. The DNA for the CDR3 is TGCGCCAGCAGCTTGGCAGGGAACACTGAAGCTTTCTTT. Translated, it gives CASSLAGNTEAFF.

V gene TRBV19 combines with J gene TRBJ1-2; 10 bases are a match to TRBD1. CDR3 length equals 11 residues. Trimming took 10 bases from V and 7 from J; bases not matched to a gene: 3. Germline CDR1 LNHDA, CDR2 SQIVND (reference sequence). The CDR3: CATWTGGGYTF. CDR3 DNA sequence: TGTGCCACTTGGACAGGGGGTGGCTACACCTTC. The full variable domain, with the rest looked up from reference TRBV19 and TRBJ1-2, is DGGITQSPKYLFRKEGQNVTLSCEQNLNHDAMYWYRQDPGQGLRLIYYSQIVNDFQKGDIAEGYSVSREKKESFPLTVTSAQKNPTAFYLCATWTGGGYTFGSGTRLTVV.

The chain combines TRBV5-1 with TRBJ2-3; D is perhaps TRBD2 (6 bases). The CDR3 has 14 amino acids. Germline V gives CDR1 SGHRS, CDR2 YFSETQ. Between the trimmed V and J ends, which lost 0 bases and 6 bases, there was a span of 11 bases. CDR3 nucleotides: TGCGCCAGCAGCTTGGGAGGAGGGTTTGATACGCAGTATTTT. Residues: CASSLGGGFDTQYF.

This chain uses TRBV19 with TRBJ2-7, with D possibly TRBD1 on 6 matching bases. Germline V CDR1 and CDR2: LNHDA, SQIVND (reference sequence). V was cut by 6 bases and J by 4 bases, with 16 bases left in between. The CDR3 spans 14 residues. The DNA of the CDR3 is TGTGCCAGTAGGCCGGACGGGACATTATACGAGCAGTACTTC. Translating it yields CASRPDGTLYEQYF.

The chain is built from TRBV18 and TRBJ2-7, with D perhaps matching TRBD2 (5 bases). Between the trimmed V and J ends, which lost 5 bases and 1 base, there was a span of 12 bases. CDR3 length: 14 residues. The germline CDR1 and CDR2 sequences are KGHSH and LQKENI. CDR3 sequence (DNA): TGTGCCAGCTCATACGCTAGCAGGTCCTACGAGCAGTACTTC. Translated, it gives CASSYASRSYEQYF.

The J gene is TRBJ2-5, the V gene TRBV6-6; no firm D call. CDR1 MNHNY and CDR2 SVGAGI come from the germline V gene (reference sequence). The CDR3 contains 13 residues. The V gene lost 5 bases and the J gene lost 1 base, with 8 bases spanning the gap. In DNA, the CDR3 is TGTGCCAGCAGTCTAGAGCGCCAAGAGACCCAGTACTTC. This codes for CASSLERQETQYF.

This sequence joins TRBV5-1 and TRBJ2-5; the match to TRBD2 covers 9 bases. Trimming at V came to 7 bases and at J to 4 bases, leaving 11 bases not matched to a gene. CDR3 length equals 15 residues. The germline V gene encodes CDR1 SGHRS and CDR2 YFSETQ. The CDR3 sequence is CASSKGAGGPETQYF. In nucleotides, the CDR3 is TGCGCCAGCTCCAAAGGGGCGGGAGGGCCAGAGACCCAGTACTTC.

The chain recombines TRBV27 with TRBJ2-7, with TRBD1 matching over 10 bases. Germline assignment: CDR1 MNHEY and CDR2 SMNVEV (reference sequence). Trimming took 5 bases from V and 6 from J; bases not matched to a gene: 10. The CDR3 spans 15 residues. The CDR3 DNA sequence: TGTGCCAGCAGTATACCGGGACAGGGGTCGAGCGAGCAGTACTTC. Translation: CASSIPGQGSSEQYF.

The chain couples TRBV28 to TRBJ2-3; weak D call: TRBD2 (6 bases). This CDR3 has 16 amino acids. Between the trimmed V and J ends, which lost 4 bases and 6 bases, there was a span of 20 bases. Germline-derived CDR1 and CDR2 are MDHEN and SYDVKM. CDR3 sequence: CASSSPLTGSGDTQYF. In DNA form, the CDR3 reads TGTGCCAGCAGTTCGCCTCTTACCGGGAGCGGTGATACGCAGTATTTT.

This sequence joins TRBV29-1 and TRBJ2-1; 7 bases fit TRBD2. Germline V lookup: CDR1 SQVTM, CDR2 ANQGSEA. There are 13 residues in the CDR3. CDR3 sequence (DNA): TGCAGTGTCCGGGACTACCCGTGGAATGAGCAGTTCTTC. Translation: CSVRDYPWNEQFF.

The chain is built from TRBV4-1 and TRBJ2-7; weak D call: TRBD2 (5 bases). V lost 0 bases to trimming and J lost 3 bases, with 12 bases between them. Per germline, CDR1 MGHRA and CDR2 YSYEKL. The CDR3 totals 15 residues. CDR3: CASSQDFTSIYEQYF. DNA for the CDR3: TGCGCCAGCAGCCAAGATTTTACTAGTATCTACGAGCAGTACTTC.

The chain carries TRBV5-1 and TRBJ2-1, with TRBD2 matching 13 bases. The CDR3 has 19 amino acids. V lost 3 bases to trimming and J lost 0 bases; unmatched junction nucleotides: 9. Germline CDR1 and CDR2: SGHRS and YFSETQ. DNA for the CDR3: TGCGCCAGCAGCTCAATAGGGACTAGCGGGACTAGCTCCTACAATGAGCAGTTCTTC. Its translation is CASSSIGTSGTSSYNEQFF.

This rearrangement joins TRBV19 to TRBJ1-2; D remains ambiguous. Per the germline V gene, CDR1 is LNHDA and CDR2 is SQIVND (reference sequence). The CDR3 extends over 13 amino acids. Between the trimmed V and J ends, which lost 6 bases and 3 bases, there was a span of 11 bases. The CDR3 DNA reads as TGTGCCAGTAGGAGAACCCAATACTATGGCTACACCTTC. This sequence encodes CASRRTQYYGYTF.

The chain has TRBV6-5 and TRBJ2-7; D is ambiguous. CDR3 length: 13 amino acids. Germline assignment: CDR1 MNHEY and CDR2 SVGAGI. Between the trimmed V and J ends, which lost 7 bases and 2 bases, there was a span of 12 bases. DNA for the CDR3: TGTGCCAGCACTTCAGACTCGACCTACGAGCAGTACTTC. It codes for CASTSDSTYEQYF.

V is TRBV11-3 and J is TRBJ2-1; TRBD2 aligns across 10 bases. CDR3 size: 16 residues. Germline CDR1 reads SGHNT; CDR2 reads YENEEA. J was trimmed by 5 bases and V by 4 bases; bases with no gene match: 8. CDR3 nucleotide sequence: TGTGCCAGCAGCTACACCGGGACTAGCGAGAACAATGAGCAGTTCTTC. Translated: CASSYTGTSENNEQFF.

The chain has TRBV5-4 and TRBJ2-2; weak D call: TRBD2 (6 bases). The CDR3 sequence is 14 residues long. Germline CDR1 and CDR2: SGHNT and YYREEE (reference sequence). Trimming stripped 2 bases from V and 7 bases from J, with 12 bases between. The CDR3 loop is CASSFSTSIGELFF. The CDR3 DNA is TGTGCCAGCAGCTTCTCGACTAGTATCGGGGAGCTGTTTTTT.

This clone turned up a few times. This rearrangement joins TRBV4-2 to TRBJ1-5; D remains unclear. Germline loops: CDR1 LGHNA, CDR2 YNFKEQ. The CDR3 is 12 residues long. Trimming took 2 bases from V and 5 from J, leaving 4 bases between them. CDR3 coding DNA: TGTGCCAGCAGCCAAACAGATCAGCCCCAGCATTTT. It encodes CASSQTDQPQHF.

This sequence joins TRBV5-1 and TRBJ2-2; TRBD2 aligns across 7 bases. The CDR3 is 16 residues long. Germline CDR1 and CDR2: SGHRS and YFSETQ. Trimming cost V 0 bases and J 1 base; bases outside gene matches: 3. The CDR3 sequence is CASSLGLAVNTGELFF. The CDR3 region has the DNA TGCGCCAGCAGCTTGGGGCTAGCGGTGAACACCGGGGAGCTGTTTTTT. Combining the CDR3 with reference TRBV5-1 and TRBJ2-2 gives the whole variable domain KAGVTQTPRYLIKTRGQQVTLSCSPISGHRSVSWYQQTPGQGLQFLFEYFSETQRNKGNFPGRFSGRQFSNSRSEMNVSTLELGDSALYLCASSLGLAVNTGELFFGEGSRLTVL.

This chain connects TRBV14 to TRBJ1-2; tentative D call: TRBD1 (6 bases). CDR3 length: 14 residues. CDR1 and CDR2 from the germline V gene are SGHDN and FVKESK. The germline V and J ends were trimmed by 5 bases and 0 bases, with 10 bases remaining between them. CDR3 region: CASSLDSTNYGYTF. The CDR3 DNA sequence: TGTGCCAGCAGCTTGGACAGCACTAACTATGGCTACACCTTC.

The gene calls are TRBV25-1 and TRBJ1-2; TRBD1 is a possible D gene (5 bases). The CDR3 is 15 residues long. Trimming stripped 4 bases from V and 8 bases from J, with 20 bases between. From germline, CDR1 is MGHDK and CDR2 SYGVNS. This chain's CDR3 is CASSGGDRLFNGYTF. For the CDR3, the DNA is TGTGCCAGCAGTGGGGGGGACCGCCTTTTTAACGGCTACACCTTC.

The chain combines TRBV25-1 with TRBJ2-5; 7 bases match TRBD1. CDR1 MGHDK and CDR2 SYGVNS come from the germline V gene. There are 16 residues in the CDR3. V was clipped by 3 bases and J by 2 bases; unmatched bases: 9. The CDR3: CASSDGTARPQETQYF. The CDR3 DNA is TGTGCCAGCAGTGATGGGACAGCGAGACCTCAAGAGACCCAGTACTTC.

This clone appeared once. This chain uses TRBV28 with TRBJ2-7, with 13 bases that match TRBD2. V lost 2 bases to trimming and J lost 6 bases; unmatched junction nucleotides: 1. This CDR3 region has 14 residues. Germline-derived CDR1 and CDR2 are MDHEN and SYDVKM. CDR3 nucleotides: TGTGCCAGCAGTTTAACTAGCGGGAGGGCCGAGCAGTACTTC. Encoded protein: CASSLTSGRAEQYF. The full variable domain, with the rest looked up from reference TRBV28 and TRBJ2-7, is DVKVTQSSRYLVKRTGEKVFLECVQDMDHENMFWYRQDPGLGLRLIYFSYDVKMKEKGDIPEGYSVSREKKERFSLILESASTNQTSMYLCASSLTSGRAEQYFGPGTRLTVT.

J is TRBJ1-2 and V is TRBV27; D not resolved. V lost 5 bases and J lost 7, with 17 bases in between. The CDR3 runs 14 residues. Germline V gives CDR1 MNHEY, CDR2 SMNVEV (reference sequence). The chain's CDR3 is CASSPNRGWRGYTF. CDR3 coding DNA: TGTGCCAGCAGTCCCAACCGAGGGTGGCGTGGCTACACCTTC.